The entry that follows covers one T cell receptor beta chain sequence. Which antigen it targets is not known. Base qualities are missing; no much larger clone stands one base away. The data originate from a study of identical twins (dated by TCRdb to the mid-2010s). A note on the overall study: TCR alpha and beta repertoires from monozygotic twins, unrelated adults of various ages and cord blood were deep-sequenced to test whether fetal clonotypes persist. To rule out contamination, the twin experiments were replicated at different times with different library preparation protocols.

Library preparation was by 5' RACE. Instrument on record: Illumina HiSeq 2000. A universal primer binding site was introduced by template switching, and a unique molecular identifier was present in the final cDNA, enabling accurate counting of TCR cDNA molecules. Specific primers in the conserved constant-segment region were used to synthesize first-strand cDNA for the TCR alpha and beta chains. To control for contamination, every cDNA library was double barcoded, receiving both a SMART-Mk sample barcode and Illumina barcodes. Two successive PCR steps introduced TruSeq adapter sequences along with Illumina sample barcodes. TCR alpha and beta cDNA libraries were sequenced on the Illumina HiSeq platform with custom primers. As for the authors' bioinformatics: MiGEC processed the raw reads to extract unique molecular identifiers, while MiXCR was used to determine the CDR3 positions. Recombination models were inferred per individual with the repgenHMM and IGoR tools using an EM algorithm. The analysis of shared clonotypes was done with the tcR package in R, with sharing normalized by the product of cloneset sizes. To study raw recombination free of thymic and clonal selection effects, out-of-frame nonproductive sequences were analyzed. TCRdb reprocessed the public reads (quality trimming at Q25 with fastp, clone calling with MiXCR) and kept in-frame beta chains. Every CDR3 protein is listed once, alongside the most common genes and DNA of its rows. Here the V and J calls rest on TCRdb's processing, not on the authors' analysis. The sample table lists about 470,000 distinct CDR3 sequences, approximately 24% of them with a count of one. The ten top clones hold about 2.7% of the sample.

The junction shows trimming of 6 bases on V and 0 bases on J, plus 8 bases between the germline ends. The CDR3 runs 13 residues from the cysteine to the phenylalanine. CDR3 DNA is the only sequence kept; it has 39 bases, read in frame from the first base. Broad study findings and their caveats: In monozygotic twins, recombination models systematically underestimated out-of-frame TCR alpha sharing, but the models matched the sharing seen between unrelated individuals. A weaker excess of twin sharing was found in beta out-of-frame sequences because the signal-to-noise ratio was lowered by fewer shared sequences. Invariant T cells such as MAIT and iNKT could partly confound zero-insertion analyses, though diverse VJ usage argued against this for most clonotypes. Compared with coincidental sharing between unrelated individuals, out-of-frame TCR alpha sequences shared between twins had an excess of sequences with low generation probability. Fewer insertions were carried by abundant cord blood beta clonotypes, a similar but weaker trend appeared in young adult naive repertoires, and no such trend appeared in memory repertoires. Because the same donors could not be followed over many years, the conclusions relied on cross-sectional statistical analysis.

Only healthy Caucasian donors were included. Three pairs of female monozygotic twins, all aged about 18 to 29 years, made up the twin cohort. Positive isolation kits from Invitrogen were used to isolate the CD4+ and CD8+ T cell populations. These sequences were also reported in another study, on T cells expressing NK-cell markers. As the second study states: Three sorted T-cell subsets (CD3+CD56+NKG2C+, CD3+CD56+NKG2C- and CD3+CD56-NKG2C+) from fewer than 10 donors had their TCR beta-chain repertoires profiled. Among the eight sequenced donors, only one was HCMV-seronegative, while the other seven were HCMV-seropositive. To restrict sorting to alphabetaTCR-expressing T cells, an anti-gammadeltaTCR antibody was added in several experiments. In 6 or 7 donors, the dominant CD3+CD56+NKG2C+ clonotypes ranked among the top 10 CD8+ clonotypes, making up about 1.0-8% of CD8+ T cells. Those dominant clonotypes were again the most abundant among CD3+CD56-NKG2C+ cells in several donors, at about 28.3-60.1%. It remained unclear whether the expanded NKG2C-expressing T cell clones were specific for HCMV antigens. The study sequenced eight donors, all healthy volunteers chosen at random: three men and five women. A commercial ELISA kit detecting HCMV-specific IgG in serum was used to determine HCMV serostatus. Reads were demultiplexed and grouped by UMI with MIGEC, and clonotypes were assembled and quantified with MiTCR. To exclude erroneous sequences, any TCR cDNA sequence not supported by at least two reads was discarded. The tcR package was used for downstream repertoire analysis, and clonotypes were matched across fractions by CDR3 nucleotide sequence plus V segment. Antigen specificity was annotated against VDJdb with VDJmatch, allowing one amino acid substitution in CDR3.

The sequence is built from TRBV12-3 or TRBV12-4 and TRBJ1-1; the D segment cannot be called with confidence. The sample taken for sequencing was CD4+ T cells sorted from blood. The source of this sequence is a young woman in good health. CDR3 loop: CASRNYMNTEAFF. DNA sequence: TGTGCCAGCAGGAATTATATGAACACTGAAGCTTTCTTT.